This entry describes one TCR beta chain. This clone was seen only once. The antigen this receptor binds is unknown. Base qualities are not at hand, and no much larger clone is one base apart. The sample belongs to a study of cytomegalovirus exposure and HLA in healthy donors (dated by TCRdb to between 2016 and 2019). As for the study more broadly: According to an earlier analysis of a few hundred of the donors, roughly 180 million T cells yielded over 100 million unique TCR beta sequences and about 280 Gb of sequence data. Donor age, sex, ethnicity and CMV serostatus were compiled alongside the repertoire data. Typing coverage differed by locus: A, B, C, DRB1 and DQB1 were typed in roughly 620-630 donors, DQA1 in about 510, DPA1 in 600 to 610, and DPB1 in just under 480. Rather than drawing on any new phenotypic data, the later analysis identified candidate immune exposures from TCR beta sequences and the way those sequences occurred across donors. All discovery cohort repertoires had been generated on a single sequencing platform. An early release that covered some 630 HLA-typed donors contained about 300 gigabases of sequencing data and tens of millions of unique TCR sequences. A later genetic analysis took genome-wide SNP genotypes for about three fifths of the 666 donors and used that subset as a discovery cohort. Class I and class II HLA loci were covered by the typing at four-digit resolution. Of the roughly 400 genotyped donors, about 80% fell in the genetic ancestry cluster associated with self-reported Caucasian donors. To predict cytomegalovirus infection status, the study combined high-throughput TCR immunosequencing, statistical association of individual TCRs with disease status, and machine learning. An earlier analysis of fewer than 700 of the donors applied high-throughput TCR beta sequencing to assess whether each TCR beta V gene segment acted as functional or pseudogenic. In a later analysis, previously published TCR beta repertoires from 550 to 750 donors were re-analyzed and high-resolution HLA genotyping was added so that TCR occurrence patterns could be studied. Because of strong linkage in the cohort, a few DR-DQ haplotypes were treated as single units for association and clustering. On average, around 200,000 unique TCR beta nucleotide sequences were sequenced per donor among 398 genotyped donors of the cohort, with about 17% of those sequences being non-productive. The study was designed to test whether signatures of past pathogen exposure could be identified by cataloging public T cell receptors. In addition to the first cohort of several hundred subjects, a separate validation cohort of some 120 different subjects was used. Using immunosequencing, the study profiled T cell repertoires from 666 subjects and related those repertoires to cytomegalovirus serostatus. Study-level results and caveats: Because counts were too low, approximately 18 rarely observed V segments, including chromosome 9 orphons, were excluded from the earlier analysis of 500 to 700 of the donors. A group of highly shared sequence variants was considered likely to be a technical artifact of the sequencing pipeline. In an earlier analysis of 587 of the donors, most TCR beta V segments appeared in productive rearrangements about 87% or about 30% of the time, broadly matching IMGT annotations. Linkage disequilibrium might explain the correlated functional status among segregating V segments, but an unknown experimental factor could not be excluded. The 87-base-pair reads could not distinguish some IMGT-functional V segments, including TRBV6-2 and TRBV6-3, so those segments were excluded. CMV serostatus was the only immune exposure information available for the cohort. A further reported finding was that TCR beta sequences accurately predicted the HLA-A and HLA-B alleles for most subjects in the first cohort. Most TCR sequences were seen in very few donors, while some public TCRs were found in many individuals. A later genetic analysis associated a missense DCLRE1C variant with V-gene and J-gene trimming of TCR beta chains, and an independent cohort replicated the association. A later analysis found that HLA-associated TCR beta chains were more clonally expanded and had lower generation probabilities than equally common non-associated chains. Cytomegalovirus status was reported to be diagnosed by the classifier with high specificity and sensitivity in both the original and validation cohorts. In a later analysis, TCR association rates were found to vary across HLA loci, with the most associated TCRs seen for DRB1 alleles and the fewest for HLA-C alleles. Sequencing depth was assumed to be roughly uniform across donors in the presence/absence analyses, though that assumption may not hold. In a later analysis, several top co-occurrence clusters were reported to appear linked to parvovirus B19, influenza, CMV and Epstein-Barr virus. This cohort had only TCR beta chains sequenced, and the lack of alpha or paired-chain data limited which features could be detected. Specific HLA alleles were associated with about 17,000 TCR beta sequences at a false discovery rate of 0.05 in a later analysis. Three of the identified cytomegalovirus-associated TCR beta chains were confirmed in vitro to be specific for cytomegalovirus antigens. The authors suggested that the approach could potentially be generalized to other disease states and immunological phenotypes. Compared with the roughly 670-donor mean, donors in an Asian-associated ancestry cluster had fewer N-insertions in productive TCRs, according to a later genetic analysis. Most CMV-associated TCR beta chains appeared to be HLA-restricted in a later analysis, and the HLA associations seemed to be driven largely by CMV exposure. In the study, some 160 TCR beta chains were listed as associated with cytomegalovirus. Because HLA typing was unavailable for some donors at each locus, only the typed subset was used in association tests. Strong co-occurrence of HLA alleles, especially DR and DQ, made assigning TCR associations to individual alleles difficult.

V is cut by 6 bases and J by 8 bases, and the space between the germline ends is 22 bases. The CDR3 sequence holds 16 residues, the cysteine and phenylalanine included. The sequence is cut down to CDR3 DNA, 48 bases in frame from base 1. Taken from the germline V gene, the CDR1 and CDR2 loops are MDHEN and SYDVKM. The cohort was made up of 500 to 850 healthy bone marrow donors. At the time of sampling, every cohort member was nominally healthy, though immune exposures that went unrecorded were likely present. The donor was CMV seropositive and belonged to the group of over 250 seropositive cohort members. Every donor gave a peripheral blood sample, and the peripheral blood mononuclear cells from that sample were used for TCR beta sequencing. Genomic DNA was extracted from the blood cell samples with the Qiagen DNeasy Blood Extraction Kit. Library prep was done by the immunoSEQ multiplex PCR assay. For the multiplex PCR, a mixture combining 60 forward primers for TCR Vbeta segments and 13 reverse primers for TCR Jbeta segments was used. A multiplex PCR assay on genomic DNA amplified the CDR3 region of rearranged TCR beta genes. The amplified TCR beta libraries were sequenced on the Illumina HiSeq System as 87-base-pair reads. Turning to the authors' computational methods: In a later analysis, 70 million to 95 million unique TCR beta chains were counted across the 650 to 700 repertoires, and some 10 million of these chains were shared by at least two donors. To remove PCR and sequencing errors, raw reads were error-corrected and collapsed into unique sequences using a nearest-neighbor algorithm that merged closely related sequences. To assign V, D and J gene segments, CDR3 sequences were aligned to IMGT reference sequences. For a sequence to be retained, at least a six-nucleotide match to both a V gene segment and a J gene segment was required. Rearrangements were called productive when the CDR3 lacked stop codons and stayed in frame with V and J; all others were non-productive. Following IMGT convention, CDR3 was defined as the stretch from the second conserved V-encoded cysteine to the conserved J-encoded phenylalanine. In an earlier analysis of around 600 of the donors, sequences lacking an unambiguous match to a single V gene segment were excluded. In an earlier analysis of a few hundred of the donors, a V segment was called functional when productive rearrangements were above 56.7%, and segregating when the standard deviation between donors exceeded 5%. A statistical classification framework was built for diagnosing cytomegalovirus status from the catalog of TCR beta chain sequences. V and J gene assignment, in a later analysis, came from comparing TCR nucleotide sequences with IMGT/GENE-DB human TR gene sequences. Using the TCRdist pipeline, a later analysis assigned CDR3 sequences along with most-parsimonious VDJ recombination scenarios. A later analysis defined each TCR beta chain by its CDR3 amino acid sequence plus V-gene family, and excluded reads lacking a unique V-gene family. A later analysis removed 500 to 600 highly shared, low-generation-probability nucleotide sequences to deal with suspected cross-contamination and a sequencing artifact. In a later analysis, a clonal expansion index was calculated for each public chain from normalized within-repertoire ranks of inferred template counts. A later analysis computed generation probabilities with a VDJ recombination model fitted to out-of-frame rearrangements, and checked the results against IGoR. In a later analysis, TCR-TCR, TCR-HLA and TCR-CMV co-occurrence was scored with hypergeometric tests, and a repertoire-size bias correction was applied to TCR pairs. A later analysis estimated false discovery rates by permuting HLA or CMV assignments 20 times. A later analysis grouped co-occurring TCRs with DBSCAN, adding TCRdist sequence similarity when clustering within HLA-allele-positive subsets. Repertoires with fewer than 30,000 or more than 120,000 public chains, plus five repertoires with anomalous nucleotide sharing, were excluded from co-occurrence clustering. Not all clones reach the TCRdb copy of this immuneACCESS table, which keeps in-frame sequences only. Checked studies attribute under half of the gap to unresolved V genes and leave the rest unexplained. That table supplies the V and J calls and clone size; D and trimming were determined from the DNA. For this sample the table gives fewer than 200,000 clones, of which around four fifths were detected only once. About 1.7% of the sample lies in the top ten.

Source material: PBMCs. The TCR sequence derives from a middle-aged man in good health and CMV-seropositive. In this chain, TRBV28 is recombined with TRBJ1-4, and the D gene may be TRBD1, 5 bases matching. The CDR3 sequence is CASSSTDGIRYEKLFF. The DNA sequence reads TGTGCCAGCAGCTCGACAGACGGCATTAGATACGAAAAACTGTTTTTT.